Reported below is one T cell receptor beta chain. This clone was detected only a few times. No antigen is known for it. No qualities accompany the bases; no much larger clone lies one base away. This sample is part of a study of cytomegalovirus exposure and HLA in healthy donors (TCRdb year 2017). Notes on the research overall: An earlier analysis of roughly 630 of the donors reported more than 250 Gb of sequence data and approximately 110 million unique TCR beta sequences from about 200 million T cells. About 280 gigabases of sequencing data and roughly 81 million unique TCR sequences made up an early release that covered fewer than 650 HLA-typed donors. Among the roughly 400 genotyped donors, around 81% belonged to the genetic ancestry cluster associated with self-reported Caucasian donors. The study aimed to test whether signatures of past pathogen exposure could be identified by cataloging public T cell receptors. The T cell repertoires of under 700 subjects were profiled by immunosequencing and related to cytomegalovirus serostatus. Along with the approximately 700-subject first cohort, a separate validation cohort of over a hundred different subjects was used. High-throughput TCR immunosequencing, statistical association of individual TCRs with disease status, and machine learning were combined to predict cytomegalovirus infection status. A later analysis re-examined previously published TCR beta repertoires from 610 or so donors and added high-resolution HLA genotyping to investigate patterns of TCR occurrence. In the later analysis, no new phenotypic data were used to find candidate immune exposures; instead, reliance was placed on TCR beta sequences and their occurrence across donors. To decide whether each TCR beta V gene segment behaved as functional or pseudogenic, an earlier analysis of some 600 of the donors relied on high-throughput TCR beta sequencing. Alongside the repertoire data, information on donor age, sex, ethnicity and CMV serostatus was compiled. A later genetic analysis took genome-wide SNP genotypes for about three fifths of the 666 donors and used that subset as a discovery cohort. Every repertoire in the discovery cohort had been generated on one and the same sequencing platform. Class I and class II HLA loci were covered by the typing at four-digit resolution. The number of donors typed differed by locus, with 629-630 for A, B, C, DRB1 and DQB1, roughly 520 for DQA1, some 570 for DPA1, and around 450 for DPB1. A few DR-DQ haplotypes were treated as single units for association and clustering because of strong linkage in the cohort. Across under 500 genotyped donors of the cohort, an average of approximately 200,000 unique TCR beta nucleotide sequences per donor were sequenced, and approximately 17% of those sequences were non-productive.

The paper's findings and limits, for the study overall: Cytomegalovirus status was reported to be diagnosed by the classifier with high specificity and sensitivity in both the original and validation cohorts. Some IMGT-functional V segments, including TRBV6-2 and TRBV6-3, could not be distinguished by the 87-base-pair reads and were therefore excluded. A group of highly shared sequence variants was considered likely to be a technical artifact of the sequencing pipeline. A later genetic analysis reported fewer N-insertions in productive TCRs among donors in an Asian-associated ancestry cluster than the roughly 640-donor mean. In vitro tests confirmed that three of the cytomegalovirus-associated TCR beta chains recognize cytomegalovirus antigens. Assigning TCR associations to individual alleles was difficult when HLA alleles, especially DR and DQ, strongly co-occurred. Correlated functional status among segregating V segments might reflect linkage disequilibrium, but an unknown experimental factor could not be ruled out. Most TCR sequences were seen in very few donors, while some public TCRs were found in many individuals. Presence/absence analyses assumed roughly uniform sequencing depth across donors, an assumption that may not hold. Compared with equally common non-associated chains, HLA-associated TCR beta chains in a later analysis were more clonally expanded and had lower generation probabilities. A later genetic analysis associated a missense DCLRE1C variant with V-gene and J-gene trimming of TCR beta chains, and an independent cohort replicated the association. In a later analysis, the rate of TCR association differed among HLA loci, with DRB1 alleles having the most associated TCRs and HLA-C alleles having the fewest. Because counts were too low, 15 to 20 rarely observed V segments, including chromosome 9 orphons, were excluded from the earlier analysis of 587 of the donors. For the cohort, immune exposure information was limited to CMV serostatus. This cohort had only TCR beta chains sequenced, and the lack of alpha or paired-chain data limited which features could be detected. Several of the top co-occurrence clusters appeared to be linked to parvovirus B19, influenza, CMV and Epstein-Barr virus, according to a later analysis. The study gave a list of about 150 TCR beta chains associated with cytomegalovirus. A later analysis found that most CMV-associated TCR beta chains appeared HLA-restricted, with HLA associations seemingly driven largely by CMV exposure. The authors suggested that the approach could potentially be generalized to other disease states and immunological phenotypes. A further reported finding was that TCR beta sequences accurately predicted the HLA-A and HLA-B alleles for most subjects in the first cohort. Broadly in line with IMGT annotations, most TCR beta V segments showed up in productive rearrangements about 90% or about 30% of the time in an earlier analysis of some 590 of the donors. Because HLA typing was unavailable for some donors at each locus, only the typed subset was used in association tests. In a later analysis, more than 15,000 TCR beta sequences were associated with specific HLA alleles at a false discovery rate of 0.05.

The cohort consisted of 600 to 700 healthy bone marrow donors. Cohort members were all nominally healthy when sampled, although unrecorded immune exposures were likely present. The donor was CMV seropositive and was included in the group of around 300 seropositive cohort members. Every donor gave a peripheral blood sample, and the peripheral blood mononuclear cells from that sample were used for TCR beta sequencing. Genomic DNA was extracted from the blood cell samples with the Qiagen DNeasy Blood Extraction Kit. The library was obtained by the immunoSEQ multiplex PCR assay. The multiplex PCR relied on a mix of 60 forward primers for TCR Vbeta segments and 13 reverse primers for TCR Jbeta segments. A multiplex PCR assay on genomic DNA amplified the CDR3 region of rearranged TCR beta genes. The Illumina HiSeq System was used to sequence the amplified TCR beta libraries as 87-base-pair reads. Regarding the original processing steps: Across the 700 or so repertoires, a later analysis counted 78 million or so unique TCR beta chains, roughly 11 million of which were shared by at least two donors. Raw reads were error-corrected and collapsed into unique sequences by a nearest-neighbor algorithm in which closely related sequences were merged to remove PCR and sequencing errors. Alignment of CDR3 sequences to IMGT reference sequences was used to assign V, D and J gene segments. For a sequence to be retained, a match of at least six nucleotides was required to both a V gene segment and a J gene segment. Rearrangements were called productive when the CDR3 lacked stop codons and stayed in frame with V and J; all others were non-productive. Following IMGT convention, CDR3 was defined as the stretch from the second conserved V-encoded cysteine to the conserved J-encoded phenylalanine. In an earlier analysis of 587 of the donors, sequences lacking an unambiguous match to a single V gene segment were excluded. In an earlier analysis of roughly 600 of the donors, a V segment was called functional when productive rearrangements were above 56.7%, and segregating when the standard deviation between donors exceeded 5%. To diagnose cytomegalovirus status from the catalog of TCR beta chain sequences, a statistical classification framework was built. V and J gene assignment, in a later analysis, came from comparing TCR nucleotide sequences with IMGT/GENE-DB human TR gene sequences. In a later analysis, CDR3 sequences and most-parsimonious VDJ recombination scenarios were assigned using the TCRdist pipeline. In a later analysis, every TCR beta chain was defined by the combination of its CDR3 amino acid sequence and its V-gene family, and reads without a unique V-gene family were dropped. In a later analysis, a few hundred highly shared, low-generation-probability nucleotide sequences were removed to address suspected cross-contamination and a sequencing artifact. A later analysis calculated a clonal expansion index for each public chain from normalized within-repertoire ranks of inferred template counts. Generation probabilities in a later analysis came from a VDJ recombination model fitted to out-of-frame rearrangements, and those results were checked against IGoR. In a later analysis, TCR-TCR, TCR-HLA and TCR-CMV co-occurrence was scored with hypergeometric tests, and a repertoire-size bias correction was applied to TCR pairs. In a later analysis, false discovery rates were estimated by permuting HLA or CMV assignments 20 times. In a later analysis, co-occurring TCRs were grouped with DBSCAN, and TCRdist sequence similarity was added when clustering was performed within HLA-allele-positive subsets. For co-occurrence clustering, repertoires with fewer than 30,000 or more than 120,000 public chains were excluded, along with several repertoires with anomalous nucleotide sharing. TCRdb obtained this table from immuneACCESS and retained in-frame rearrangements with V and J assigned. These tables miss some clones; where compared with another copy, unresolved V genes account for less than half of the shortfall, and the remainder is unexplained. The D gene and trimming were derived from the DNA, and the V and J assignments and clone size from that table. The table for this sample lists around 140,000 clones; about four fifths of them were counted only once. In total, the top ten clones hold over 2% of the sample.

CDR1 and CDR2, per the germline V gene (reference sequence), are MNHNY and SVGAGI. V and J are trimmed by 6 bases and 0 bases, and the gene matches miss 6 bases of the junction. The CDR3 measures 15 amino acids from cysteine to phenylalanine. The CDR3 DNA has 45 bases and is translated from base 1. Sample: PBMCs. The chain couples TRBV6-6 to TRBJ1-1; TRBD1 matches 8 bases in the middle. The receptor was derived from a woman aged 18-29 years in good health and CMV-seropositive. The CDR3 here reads CASSHPTGVNTEAFF. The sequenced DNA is TGTGCCAGCAGCCACCCGACAGGGGTGAACACTGAAGCTTTCTTT.